These 3 T cell receptor beta chains share one sample of origin, sequenced in a study of blood T cell repertoires in COVID-19. TCRdb keeps only in-frame clones here, not all; method: immunoSEQ multiplex PCR. The sample carries 210,000 or so clones, around 83% recorded once. The sequencing sample was made of peripheral blood. The receptors shown here come from a man over 45 with active or convalescent COVID-19.

V and J are TRBV5-4 and TRBJ2-3, with D maybe TRBD2 (6 bases). This CDR3 has 15 residues. Germline CDR1 reads SGHNT; CDR2 reads YYREEE (reference sequence). Trimming took 2 bases from V and 0 from J, leaving 10 bases between them. The DNA of the CDR3 is TGTGCCAGCAGCTTTAAACGGGGGAGCACAGATACGCAGTATTTT. This translates into CASSFKRGSTDTQYF.

V gene TRBV9 combines with J gene TRBJ2-3; maybe TRBD2 (7 bases). This CDR3 contains 17 residues. Trimming cost V 4 bases and J 0 bases, with 18 bases left between them. Germline assignment: CDR1 SGDLS and CDR2 YYNGEE. In nucleotides, the CDR3 is TGTGCCAGCAGCATCCACGGGGGGCCGGGGAGCACAGATACGCAGTATTTT. Its protein product is CASSIHGGPGSTDTQYF.

This clone was found once. The chain employs TRBV19 and TRBJ2-1; 10 positions agree with TRBD2. Germline CDR1 LNHDA, CDR2 SQIVND (reference sequence). Germline trimming cut 7 bases from V and 9 bases from J; bases unmatched to any gene: 12. This CDR3 region has 15 residues. The CDR3 DNA follows: TGTGCCAGTATGGGGAGCGGGAGGGCCCTCGGTGAGCAGTTCTTC. This gives the protein CASMGSGRALGEQFF.